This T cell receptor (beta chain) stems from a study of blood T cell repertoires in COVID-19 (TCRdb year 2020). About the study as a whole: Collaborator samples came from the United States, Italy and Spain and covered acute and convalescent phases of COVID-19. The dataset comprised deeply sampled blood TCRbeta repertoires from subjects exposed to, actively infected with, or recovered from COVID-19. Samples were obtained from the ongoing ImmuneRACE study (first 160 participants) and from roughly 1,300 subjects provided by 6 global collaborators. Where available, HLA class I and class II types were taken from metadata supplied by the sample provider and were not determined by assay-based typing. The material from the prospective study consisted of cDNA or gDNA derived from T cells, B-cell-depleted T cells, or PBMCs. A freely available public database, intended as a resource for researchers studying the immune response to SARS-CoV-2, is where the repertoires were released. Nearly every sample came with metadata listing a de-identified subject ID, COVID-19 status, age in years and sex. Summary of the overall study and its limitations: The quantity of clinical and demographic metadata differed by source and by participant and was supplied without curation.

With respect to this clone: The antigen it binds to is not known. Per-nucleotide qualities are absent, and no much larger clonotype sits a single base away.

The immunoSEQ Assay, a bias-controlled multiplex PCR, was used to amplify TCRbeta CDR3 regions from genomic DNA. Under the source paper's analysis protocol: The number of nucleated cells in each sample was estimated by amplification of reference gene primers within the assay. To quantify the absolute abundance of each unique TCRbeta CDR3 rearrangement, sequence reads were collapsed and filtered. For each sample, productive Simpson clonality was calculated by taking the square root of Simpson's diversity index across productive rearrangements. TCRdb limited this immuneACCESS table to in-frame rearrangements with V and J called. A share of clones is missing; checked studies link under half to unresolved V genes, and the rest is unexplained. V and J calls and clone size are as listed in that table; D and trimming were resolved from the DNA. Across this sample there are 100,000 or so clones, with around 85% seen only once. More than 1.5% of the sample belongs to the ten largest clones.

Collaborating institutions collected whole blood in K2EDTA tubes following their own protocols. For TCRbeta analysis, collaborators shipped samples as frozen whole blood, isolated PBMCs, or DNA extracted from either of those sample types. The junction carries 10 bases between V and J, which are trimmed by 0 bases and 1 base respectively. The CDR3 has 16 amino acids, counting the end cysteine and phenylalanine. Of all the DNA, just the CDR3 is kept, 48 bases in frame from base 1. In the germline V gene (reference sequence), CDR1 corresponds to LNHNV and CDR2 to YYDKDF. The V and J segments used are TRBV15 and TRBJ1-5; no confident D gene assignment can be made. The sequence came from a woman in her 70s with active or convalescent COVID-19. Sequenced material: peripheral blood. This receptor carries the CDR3 CATSRDRGTSNQPQHF. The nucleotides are TGTGCCACCAGCAGAGATCGGGGAACGAGCAATCAGCCCCAGCATTTT.